The 30 T cell receptor beta chains below come from one sample, sequenced in a study of T-cell memory formation after mild COVID-19. TCRdb re-analysed the 5' RACE reads in MiXCR, keeping a single row per CDR3 protein. The table includes 450,000 to 700,000 distinct CDR3 sequences, roughly 17% detected once. Sequencing was carried out using PBMCs or a T cell subset sorted from them (not recorded which). The receptors derive from an adult woman who had mild COVID-19 (a few samples of this study predate the infection). Cell type and time point are not known.

The table lists this clonotype with a few counts. The V gene is TRBV5-1, the J gene TRBJ2-5; the match to TRBD2 covers 14 bases. Per the germline V gene, CDR1 is SGHRS and CDR2 is YFSETQ. J was trimmed by 7 bases and V by 5 bases; bases with no gene match: 10. CDR3 length: 16 residues. Here the CDR3 reads CASSSTSGGASVTQYF. The CDR3 DNA is TGCGCCAGCAGTTCGACTAGCGGGGGGGCGTCTGTGACCCAGTACTTC.

The J gene is TRBJ2-7, the V gene TRBV15; no clear D gene. The V gene's germline CDR1 is LNHNV and CDR2 YYDKDF (reference sequence). CDR3 length equals 12 residues. V gave up 2 bases and J gave up 2 bases, with 4 bases separating them. The CDR3 sequence is CATSRNTYEQYF. Here the CDR3 DNA reads TGTGCCACCAGCAGAAATACCTACGAGCAGTACTTC.

This rearrangement joins TRBV6-6 to TRBJ1-2; 8 bases are a match to TRBD1. Germline CDR1 and CDR2: MNHNY and SVGAGI (reference sequence). CDR3 length: 14 residues. Germline trimming cut 4 bases from V and 8 bases from J; bases unmatched to any gene: 9. In DNA form, the CDR3 reads TGTGCCAGCAGTTCCACGGACAGGGTGAGGGGCTACACCTTC. Encoded protein: CASSSTDRVRGYTF.

This clonotype was counted a few times. The chain has TRBV20-1 and TRBJ1-4; no reliable D call. This CDR3 is built from 15 residues. The V and J ends lost 0 bases and 2 bases respectively, with 10 bases between them. The germline V gene encodes CDR1 DFQATT and CDR2 SNEGSKA (reference sequence). CDR3 residues: CSARDRGGTNEKLFF. In DNA, the CDR3 is TGCAGTGCTAGAGATCGGGGAGGGACTAATGAAAAACTGTTTTTT.

V and J are TRBV20-1 and TRBJ2-3; TRBD1 aligns across 10 bases. CDR1 is DFQATT and CDR2 is SNEGSKA in the germline V gene (reference sequence). The CDR3 runs 14 residues. Trimming at V came to 3 bases and at J to 4 bases, leaving 4 bases not matched to a gene. CDR3 nucleotides: TGCAGTGCTAGGGACAGGGGGGGCTCAGATACGCAGTATTTT. Protein sequence: CSARDRGGSDTQYF.

J is TRBJ2-1 and V is TRBV11-2, with a weak D call TRBD2 (6 bases). The CDR3 runs 16 residues. Trimming took 4 bases from V and 2 from J, leaving 15 bases between them. Germline CDR1 is SGHAT and CDR2 is FQNNGV. The CDR3 nucleotides are TGTGCCAGCAGCTCAAACCGGGGGTATGCCTACAATGAGCAGTTCTTC. Its protein is CASSSNRGYAYNEQFF. Drawing the rest from reference TRBV11-2 and TRBJ2-1, the complete variable domain is EAGVAQSPRYKIIEKRQSVAFWCNPISGHATLYWYQQILGQGPKLLIQFQNNGVVDDSQLPKDRFSAERLKGVDSTLKIQPAKLEDSAVYLCASSSNRGYAYNEQFFGPGTRLTVL.

This clonotype showed up just a few times. The genes are TRBV20-1 and TRBJ2-1; no reliable D call. This CDR3 region has 11 residues. V was clipped by 1 base and J by 7 bases, with 5 bases between them. Germline-derived CDR1 and CDR2 are DFQATT and SNEGSKA (reference sequence). This chain's CDR3 is CSARGSNEQFF. CDR3 DNA: TGCAGTGCTAGAGGTTCGAATGAGCAGTTCTTC.

In its sample, this clonotype was seen a few times. The chain employs TRBV9 and TRBJ2-1; TRBD2 matches 13 bases. With 4 bases clipped from V and 5 bases from J, the junction kept 9 bases outside the gene matches. The CDR3 is 17 residues long. From germline, CDR1 is SGDLS and CDR2 YYNGEE. CDR3 loop: CASSPYRGLAGNNEQFF. The CDR3 DNA sequence: TGTGCCAGCAGCCCATACAGGGGACTAGCGGGAAACAATGAGCAGTTCTTC.

The table lists this clonotype with a few counts. CDR3 bases: TGTGCCAGCAGCTATACAGGGACCCAAGAGACCCAGTACTTC. As protein: CASSYTGTQETQYF. V and J are TRBV7-2 and TRBJ2-5; D may be TRBD1 (6 bases). Deletions cut 4 bases from V and 1 base from J, with 10 bases between. CDR1 SGHTA and CDR2 FQGNSA come from the germline V gene. There are 14 residues in the CDR3. Looking up the rest from reference TRBV7-2 and TRBJ2-5 gives the full variable domain: GAGVSQSPSNKVTEKGKDVELRCDPISGHTALYWYRQSLGQGLEFLIYFQGNSAPDKSGLPSDRFSAERTGGSVSTLTIQRTQQEDSAVYLCASSYTGTQETQYFGPGTRLLVL.

The genes are TRBV5-1 and TRBJ2-5, with 7 bases matching TRBD1. Losses at the gene ends were 0 bases for V and 4 bases for J; bases not matched to a gene: 6. The CDR3 is 15 amino acids. Germline V gene lookup returns CDR1 SGHRS and CDR2 YFSETQ. DNA of the CDR3: TGCGCCAGCAGCTTGGGGGACAGTGGAGGAGAGACCCAGTACTTC. This encodes CASSLGDSGGETQYF.

The chain recombines TRBV20-1 with TRBJ2-1; TRBD1 aligns across 7 bases. Germline assignment: CDR1 DFQATT and CDR2 SNEGSKA (reference sequence). V lost 5 bases to trimming and J lost 0 bases; unmatched junction nucleotides: 1. The CDR3 loop spans 13 amino acids. The CDR3 DNA follows: TGCAGTGCTTGGACAGGCTCCTACAATGAGCAGTTCTTC. It codes for CSAWTGSYNEQFF.

This clonotype was detected ten times or more. The chain employs TRBV12-3 or TRBV12-4 and TRBJ2-6, with TRBD2 as a possible D gene (5 bases). CDR3 length equals 17 residues. V shed 5 bases and J shed 0 bases, with 14 bases lying between them. The CDR3, as DNA: TGTGCCAGCAGTCCACGGACTCCACTCTCTGGGGCCAACGTCCTGACTTTC. It encodes CASSPRTPLSGANVLTF.

The table lists this clonotype with a few counts. The CDR3, as DNA: TGCAGTGCTAGACTCGTTTCCTACGAGCAGTACTTC. Translating it yields CSARLVSYEQYF. The V call is TRBV20-1, the J call TRBJ2-7; D ambiguous. Germline-derived CDR1 and CDR2 are DFQATT and SNEGSKA (reference sequence). This CDR3 has 12 residues. V was cut by 2 bases and J by 1 base, with 6 bases left in between.

V is TRBV4-2 and J is TRBJ2-1; weak D call: TRBD2 (6 bases). V lost 3 bases and J 6 bases, leaving 15 bases between the germline ends. CDR1 and CDR2 from the germline V gene are LGHNA and YNFKEQ. The CDR3 is 15 amino acids. In DNA, the CDR3 is TGTGCCAGCAGCCAGATAGGGGACTTGCCCAATGAGCAGTTCTTC. As protein: CASSQIGDLPNEQFF.

The rearrangement links TRBV19 to TRBJ1-1; D might be TRBD1 (6 bases). Per germline, CDR1 LNHDA and CDR2 SQIVND (reference sequence). The V gene lost 3 bases and the J gene lost 7 bases, with 12 bases spanning the gap. This CDR3 comprises 13 residues. As DNA, the CDR3 is TGTGCCAGTAGTATTGGAGGGGGAGGTGAAGCTTTCTTT. Encoded protein: CASSIGGGGEAFF.

This clonotype turned up a few times. The chain uses TRBV11-3 and TRBJ2-5; 9 nucleotides agree with TRBD2. This CDR3 is built from 15 residues. The germline V gene encodes CDR1 SGHNT and CDR2 YENEEA. The V gene end was trimmed by 1 base and the J gene end by 4 bases; junction bases not matched to a gene: 4. The CDR3 DNA follows: TGTGCCAGCAGCTTAGGAGCGGGAGGCCCAGAGACCCAGTACTTC. Translating it yields CASSLGAGGPETQYF.

This chain connects TRBV12-3 or TRBV12-4 to TRBJ2-5; D is perhaps TRBD1 or TRBD2 (5 bases each). This CDR3 contains 16 residues. V lost 5 bases and J 5 bases, leaving 21 bases between the germline ends. The CDR3 reads CASSPRTSWGEETQYF. CDR3 bases: TGTGCCAGCAGTCCCAGGACAAGCTGGGGAGAGGAGACCCAGTACTTC.

The chain combines TRBV5-1 with TRBJ1-5; TRBD1 matches at 8 bases. Per germline, CDR1 SGHRS and CDR2 YFSETQ. The junction had 5 bases not matched to a gene; V was cut back by 5 bases and J by 1 base. The CDR3 covers 15 residues. DNA of the CDR3: TGCGCCAGCAGACGGACAGGGAAGAGCAATCAGCCCCAGCATTTT. Encoded protein: CASRRTGKSNQPQHF.

A single count supports this clonotype. A much larger clone lies a single base off, so this may be a read error. The rearrangement uses TRBV5-1 and TRBJ1-1; maybe TRBD1 (5 bases). Germline CDR1 and CDR2: SGHRS and YFSETQ. This CDR3 has 12 amino acids. The V and J ends lost 0 bases and 6 bases respectively, with 6 bases between them. The CDR3 DNA sequence: TGCGCCAGCAGCTTGGAGGGGTCTGAAGCTTTCTTT. It translates to CASSLEGSEAFF.

This clonotype has just a few counts. The rearrangement joins TRBV5-1 to TRBJ2-7; 7 bases align to TRBD1. Losses at the gene ends were 0 bases for V and 1 base for J; bases not matched to a gene: 10. Germline-derived CDR1 and CDR2 are SGHRS and YFSETQ. The CDR3 is 17 residues long. The CDR3 bases are TGCGCCAGCAGCTTGGGTATCCGGGACAGAAAATCCTACGAGCAGTACTTC. Translation: CASSLGIRDRKSYEQYF.

This clonotype was counted a few times. CDR3: CASSARDATTDTQYF. Written as DNA, the CDR3 is TGTGCCAGCAGCGCCCGGGACGCTACCACAGATACGCAGTATTTT. The chain uses TRBV7-9 and TRBJ2-3, with D possibly called TRBD1 or TRBD2 (5 bases each). The V gene's germline CDR1 is SEHNR and CDR2 FQNEAQ (reference sequence). This CDR3 contains 15 residues. V dropped 5 bases and J dropped 2 bases, with 14 bases sitting between them.

The table lists this clonotype with a few counts. The chain combines TRBV4-1 with TRBJ1-4; D is unclear. The ends were cut back, 6 bases at V and 0 bases at J, with 23 bases in the middle. The V gene's germline CDR1 is MGHRA and CDR2 YSYEKL. The CDR3 contains 19 residues. DNA for the CDR3: TGCGCCAGCAGTCGACGCGTCACGAGGGAACCCCCAACTAATGAAAAACTGTTTTTT. Translating gives CASSRRVTREPPTNEKLFF.

In its sample, this clonotype was seen a few times. This chain connects TRBV2 to TRBJ2-1; 7 positions match TRBD2. CDR3 length equals 14 residues. Germline V CDR1 and CDR2: SNHLY, FYNNEI. This CDR3 reads CAQSGALAHNEQFF. The CDR3 DNA reads TGTGCGCAAAGCGGGGCCCTAGCGCACAATGAGCAGTTCTTC.

The V gene is TRBV18, the J gene TRBJ2-3; D is perhaps TRBD2 (7 bases). Trimming removed 0 bases at V and 14 bases at J, with 24 bases between. Germline CDR1 reads KGHSH; CDR2 reads LQKENI. This CDR3 has 16 residues. The CDR3 reads CASSPPLRLAGAPAYF. The CDR3 DNA follows: TGTGCCAGCTCACCACCGTTGCGTCTTGCGGGGGCCCCCGCGTATTTT.

The chain couples TRBV24-1 to TRBJ2-1, with TRBD2 matching over 11 bases. Germline loops: CDR1 KGHDR, CDR2 SFDVKD. V lost 5 bases and J lost 3; bases outside the gene matches: 5. The CDR3 totals 16 residues. DNA of the CDR3: TGTGCCACCAGTGGAACTAGCGGGAGAAACTACAATGAGCAGTTCTTC. Protein sequence: CATSGTSGRNYNEQFF.

This clonotype was seen only a few times. The rearrangement links TRBV2 to TRBJ2-3; 8 bases fit TRBD2. The CDR3 runs to 15 residues. CDR1 is SNHLY, CDR2 FYNNEI, per germline. V was clipped by 5 bases and J by 4 bases; unmatched bases: 8. DNA for the CDR3: TGTGCCAGCAGTTCCGGGACTAGGATGTCAGATACGCAGTATTTT. It is translated as CASSSGTRMSDTQYF.

This rearrangement joins TRBV10-3 to TRBJ2-2; D not certain. CDR3 length equals 13 residues. V lost 11 bases and J lost 4, with 14 bases in between. From germline, CDR1 is ENHRY and CDR2 SYGVKD. The CDR3 reads CAVWYPTTGELFF. The CDR3 coding sequence is TGTGCCGTCTGGTACCCGACCACCGGGGAGCTGTTTTTT.

This clonotype occurred a few times. This rearrangement joins TRBV11-2 to TRBJ2-5; 9 bases map to TRBD2. This CDR3 comprises 13 residues. The germline CDR1 and CDR2 sequences are SGHAT and FQNNGV. V shed 6 bases and J 5 bases; nucleotides not matched to a gene: 4. The CDR3, as DNA: TGTGCCAGCAGGGTAGCGGGAGCGGAGACCCAGTACTTC. This gives the protein CASRVAGAETQYF.

This chain joins TRBV7-8 and TRBJ1-1; 9 bases match TRBD1. Trimming took 2 bases from V and 3 from J; bases not matched to a gene: 7. The CDR3 is 16 amino acids. Looked up from germline, CDR1 is SGHVS and CDR2 is FQNEAQ. CDR3 residues: CASSLMDRGWYTEAFF. CDR3 DNA: TGTGCCAGCAGCTTAATGGACAGGGGTTGGTACACTGAAGCTTTCTTT. The variable domain in full, completed from reference TRBV7-8 and TRBJ1-1, reads GAGVSQSPRYKVAKRGQDVALRCDPISGHVSLFWYQQALGQGPEFLTYFQNEAQLDKSGLPSDRFFAERPEGSVSTLKIQRTQQEDSAVYLCASSLMDRGWYTEAFFGQGTRLTVV.

This clonotype was seen more than once but under ten times. V and J are TRBV7-6 and TRBJ2-6; TRBD2 aligns across 7 bases. This CDR3 contains 16 residues. With V trimmed by 5 bases and J by 2 bases, 6 bases remained unmatched. Germline V CDR1 and CDR2: SGHVS, FNYEAQ. The CDR3 nucleotides are TGTGCCAGCAGCCGTTCCGGGGGGACTGGGGCCAACGTCCTGACTTTC. It specifies CASSRSGGTGANVLTF.